This TCR beta chain emerged from a study of blood T cells in healthy people across ages. This CDR3 has 14 amino acids. Germline lookup yields CDR1 SGHAT and CDR2 FQDESV (reference sequence). Next came a second PCR, run for about 6 to 12 cycles, which used a sample-barcoded 5' primer along with a J-beta primer mix. TCRdb analysed the 5' RACE reads with MiXCR anew, one entry per CDR3 protein. This repertoire shows around 940,000 distinct CDR3 sequences, roughly 51% found once; its top ten account for about a fifth. The rearrangement joins TRBV11-1 to TRBJ2-5; the D is unclear. The J call is in doubt because the DNA end fits TRBJ2-7 better. The clonotype originates from a woman in her sixties or seventies in good health. The sample consisted of blood. The CDR3 DNA reads TGTGCCAGCAGCTTAGAGTCAGACATATACGAGCAGTACTTC. This sequence encodes CASSLESDIYEQYF.